Listed below are T cell receptor beta chains from one sample, sequenced in a study of blood T cell repertoires in COVID-19. Sequencing was performed with immunoSEQ multiplex PCR; in TCRdb, only in-frame clones are kept and a portion is missing. Among more than 95,000 clones, 81% were seen once, and the ten largest hold about a sixth. Sequenced input: peripheral blood. These receptors all stem from a man aged 25-45 years with COVID-19, enrolled during active disease. The CDR3 runs from the conserved cysteine through the conserved F or W. D genes are given only for firm matches. For some rows the clone size is stated as once, few or many, or as a class when expanded; others skip it.

size: -; V: TRBV28; D: -; J: TRBJ2-5; DNA: TGTGCCAGCAGTTTGGGGAGCGGTGAGACCCAGTACTTC; CDR3: CASSLGSGETQYF
size: once; V: TRBV2; D: TRBD1; J: TRBJ1-2; DNA: TGTGCCAGTACGGGGACAGTTAACTATGGCTACACCTTC; CDR3: CASTGTVNYGYTF
size: few; V: TRBV19; D: -; J: TRBJ1-4; DNA: TGTGCCAGTAGCTTGACGTTGGAGGAAAAACTGTTTTTT; CDR3: CASSLTLEEKLFF
size: -; V: TRBV5-1; D: TRBD1; J: TRBJ1-4; DNA: TGCGCCAGCAGCCTCCGGGACAGGGCGGGTAATGAAAAACTGTTTTTT; CDR3: CASSLRDRAGNEKLFF
size: once; V: TRBV9; D: TRBD1; J: TRBJ1-6; DNA: TGTGCCAGCAGCCCAAGTCAGGGGGCCAATTCACCCCTCCACTTT; CDR3: CASSPSQGANSPLHF
size: once; V: TRBV30; D: -; J: TRBJ2-5; DNA: TGTGCCTGGAGTCGCCAAGAGACCCAGTACTTC; CDR3: CAWSRQETQYF
size: -; V: TRBV12-3/TRBV12-4; D: -; J: TRBJ2-2; DNA: TGTGCCAGCAGTTTGGTCGGTACCGGGGAGCTGTTTTTT; CDR3: CASSLVGTGELFF
size: -; V: TRBV2; D: -; J: TRBJ1-2; DNA: TGTGCCAGCGGAGTTAACTATGGCTACACCTTC; CDR3: CASGVNYGYTF
size: few; V: TRBV7-2; D: -; J: TRBJ2-2; DNA: TGTGCCAGCAGCTTGTACCCGGGTGGGACCGGGGAGCTGTTTTTT; CDR3: CASSLYPGGTGELFF
size: -; V: TRBV19; D: TRBD2; J: TRBJ2-7; DNA: TGTGCCAGTAGTATAAAAGGGAGCGGGACTTACCCCTACGAGCAGTACTTC; CDR3: CASSIKGSGTYPYEQYF
size: -; V: TRBV29-1; D: -; J: TRBJ1-2; DNA: TGCAGCGTTGATCGGATACCCGGGAATACTAACTATGGCTACACCTTC; CDR3: CSVDRIPGNTNYGYTF
size: once; V: TRBV3-1/TRBV3-2; D: TRBD1; J: TRBJ2-2; DNA: TGTGCCAGCAGCCGGGGACAGGGTTACACCGGGGAGCTGTTTTTT; CDR3: CASSRGQGYTGELFF
size: -; V: TRBV10-3; D: TRBD2; J: TRBJ2-3; DNA: TGTGCCTATTGGACGGGGGGTGTAGATACGCAGTATTTT; CDR3: CAYWTGGVDTQYF
size: -; V: TRBV7-3; D: -; J: TRBJ1-1; DNA: TGTGCCAGCAGCACTACAATGAACACTGAAGCTTTCTTT; CDR3: CASSTTMNTEAFF
size: few; V: TRBV11-3; D: TRBD2; J: TRBJ2-5; DNA: TGTGCCAGCAGCTTCGGATTGGGAGGGTTAGAGACCCAGTACTTC; CDR3: CASSFGLGGLETQYF